Sequencing of this TCR beta chain was carried out in a study of shared clonotypes between healthy human individuals. Study results and caveats: Clonotype sharing among the donors was expected to vary with sequencing depth. As a rule, naive subsets had a larger estimated richness than memory subsets.

Assay: immunoSEQ multiplex PCR; the TCRdb copy retains only in-frame clones and omits some. The table lists approximately 2,000,000 clones, 85% to 95% of them singletons. This CDR3 has 13 amino acids. V lost 7 bases and J lost 1, with 10 bases in between. Germline loops: CDR1 MNHNS, CDR2 SASEGT. The sample holds a few counts of this clone. The antigen remains undetermined. Sequencing was carried out using naive CD4+ T cells from PBMCs. Subset defined: CD45RA+ positively selected. The TCR originated in a young man in good health. Some clones in this sample may be carry-over from other donors' samples. The chain carries TRBV6-1 and TRBJ1-1, with D uncertain. The CDR3 DNA reads as TGTGCCAGCACTAGGGCAGCGAACACTGAAGCTTTCTTT. Translating it yields CASTRAANTEAFF.